The 18 T cell receptor beta chains reported below all come from one sample, sequenced in a study of cytomegalovirus exposure and HLA in healthy donors. PCR involved 60 Vbeta and 13 Jbeta primers. The repertoire was sequenced with immunoSEQ multiplex PCR; TCRdb's copy has only in-frame clones and lacks some. The profile shows about 200,000 clones, about 88% of them singletons. Material for sequencing was PBMCs. These receptors came from a woman in her 30s in good health and CMV-seronegative.

V gene TRBV6-1 combines with J gene TRBJ2-7, with D hard to call. The ends were cut back, 1 base at V and 2 bases at J, with 9 bases in the middle. The CDR3 covers 14 residues. The V gene's germline CDR1 is MNHNS and CDR2 SASEGT. The CDR3 spells CASSEGAAPYEQYF. The CDR3 nucleotides are TGTGCCAGCAGTGAAGGGGCTGCCCCCTACGAGCAGTACTTC.

The chain recombines TRBV4-1 with TRBJ1-2; D remains ambiguous. This CDR3 is 14 amino acids long. With 0 bases removed from V and 4 bases from J, the gap between germline ends came to 9 bases. CDR1 and CDR2 (germline): MGHRA, YSYEKL. The CDR3 DNA reads TGCGCCAGCAGCCAAGAGGCCGGGAGCTATGGCTACACCTTC. Its translation: CASSQEAGSYGYTF.

The chain carries TRBV5-1 and TRBJ1-2; possible D gene TRBD1, 5 bases. The V gene's germline CDR1 is SGHRS and CDR2 YFSETQ. The V and J ends lost 1 base and 3 bases respectively, with 10 bases between them. The CDR3 is 14 amino acids. The DNA of the CDR3 is TGCGCCAGCAGCTTGACAGGACAAGACTATGGCTACACCTTC. Translation gives CASSLTGQDYGYTF.

The chain couples TRBV5-8 to TRBJ2-2; 10 nucleotides agree with TRBD2. Germline V gene lookup returns CDR1 SGHTS and CDR2 YDEGEE. This CDR3 region has 16 residues. Trimming at V came to 3 bases and at J to 4 bases, leaving 6 bases not matched to a gene. CDR3 coding DNA: TGTGCCAGCAGCTCACCCCTAGCGGGAGTCACCGGGGAGCTGTTTTTT. As protein: CASSSPLAGVTGELFF.

This clone was detected once. The chain has TRBV19 and TRBJ1-5; 8 nucleotides align to TRBD1. The CDR3 runs to 14 residues. Germline CDR1 LNHDA, CDR2 SQIVND (reference sequence). Trimming at V came to 6 bases and at J to 2 bases, leaving 3 bases not matched to a gene. CDR3 sequence (DNA): TGTGCCAGTAGGGGACAGGTCCGCAATCAGCCCCAGCATTTT. It yields the protein CASRGQVRNQPQHF.

The rearrangement links TRBV10-3 to TRBJ1-1, with 7 bases aligning to TRBD1. Trimming cost V 10 bases and J 0 bases; bases outside gene matches: 5. The CDR3 contains 13 residues. Germline loops: CDR1 ENHRY, CDR2 SYGVKD. CDR3 sequence reads: CATRGQLNTEAFF. CDR3 nucleotide sequence: TGTGCCACAAGGGGACAGCTGAACACTGAAGCTTTCTTT.

The chain has TRBV19 and TRBJ2-1; 8 bases agree with TRBD2. Germline V gene data show CDR1 as LNHDA and CDR2 as SQIVND (reference sequence). V was clipped by 7 bases and J by 2 bases; unmatched bases: 4. This CDR3 has 14 residues. The CDR3 reads CASTRRGAYNEQFF. The CDR3 DNA reads TGTGCCAGTACCAGGCGGGGGGCCTACAATGAGCAGTTCTTC.

This chain links TRBV6-5 with TRBJ1-1, with 9 bases matching TRBD1. The germline CDR1 and CDR2 sequences are MNHEY and SVGAGI. CDR3 length equals 14 residues. Trimming removed 6 bases from V and 6 bases from J; junction bases left unmatched: 8. CDR3 sequence reads: CASSDGTGTSEAFF. DNA for the CDR3: TGTGCCAGCAGCGACGGGACAGGGACTTCTGAAGCTTTCTTT.

V gene TRBV21-1 combines with J gene TRBJ2-3; TRBD2 reflects the table's D call only, with no check against the DNA. TRBV21-1 is a pseudogene locus. This CDR3 is 19 amino acids long. The CDR3 sequence is CASSKGLAGAQGPTDTQYF. Written as DNA, the CDR3 is TGTGCCAGCAGCAAAGGGCTAGCGGGGGCCCAGGGGCCCACAGATACGCAGTATTTT.

V is TRBV4-1 and J is TRBJ2-7; D is possibly TRBD1 (5 bases). CDR1 is MGHRA, CDR2 YSYEKL, per germline. This CDR3 is 15 amino acids long. Deletions cut 2 bases from V and 0 bases from J, with 11 bases between. The chain's CDR3 is CASSQLLTASYEQYF. Written as DNA, the CDR3 is TGCGCCAGCAGCCAACTCCTGACAGCCTCCTACGAGCAGTACTTC.

This clone has just one count. V is TRBV7-3 and J is TRBJ2-7, with TRBD1 matching 7 bases. Trimming took 2 bases from V and 3 from J; bases not matched to a gene: 4. The length of the CDR3 is 14 residues. Germline loops: CDR1 SGHTA, CDR2 FQGTGA. The DNA of the CDR3 is TGTGCCAGCAGCTTATTGGCAGGGGGCTACGAGCAGTACTTC. This translates into CASSLLAGGYEQYF.

The chain carries TRBV4-1 and TRBJ2-7, with 7 bases fitting TRBD1. CDR1 is MGHRA, CDR2 YSYEKL, per germline. The CDR3 runs 17 residues. V lost 2 bases, J lost 0 bases, and 10 bases stayed unmatched. CDR3 amino acids: CASSQRDSLSSSYEQYF. CDR3 in DNA: TGCGCCAGCAGCCAAAGGGACAGTCTGTCGAGCTCCTACGAGCAGTACTTC.

The V gene is TRBV7-6, the J gene TRBJ2-5; the D gene is possibly TRBD2 (6 bases). V lost 5 bases to trimming and J lost 5 bases, with 18 bases between them. Germline lookup yields CDR1 SGHVS and CDR2 FNYEAQ. The CDR3 extends over 15 amino acids. The DNA of the CDR3 is TGTGCCAGCAGCCCCGCGGGACGGGGCCCGGAGACCCAGTACTTC. Encoded protein: CASSPAGRGPETQYF.

CDR3 loop: CASSAGTGSLGTEAFF. DNA for the CDR3: TGTGCCAGCAGTGCCGGGACAGGCAGCCTGGGCACTGAAGCTTTCTTT. The rearrangement uses TRBV28 and TRBJ1-1, with 8 bases fitting TRBD1. The CDR3 has 16 residues. Germline V lookup: CDR1 MDHEN, CDR2 SYDVKM. The V gene end was trimmed by 5 bases and the J gene end by 4 bases; junction bases not matched to a gene: 12.

This clone was detected only once. The chain links TRBV9 to TRBJ2-1; 9 bases align to TRBD2. CDR3 length equals 15 residues. V trimming: 4 bases; J trimming: 4 bases; junction bases outside the gene matches: 6. Looked up from germline, CDR1 is SGDLS and CDR2 is YYNGEE. DNA for the CDR3: TGTGCCAGCAGCTTAGCGGGAGCGGATTACAATGAGCAGTTCTTC. It yields the protein CASSLAGADYNEQFF.

The chain links TRBV5-1 to TRBJ1-2; a possible D gene is TRBD1 (5 bases). The germline V and J ends were trimmed by 1 base and 7 bases, with 11 bases remaining between them. CDR1 is SGHRS and CDR2 is YFSETQ in the germline V gene. The CDR3 sequence is 13 residues long. This CDR3 is CASSLTGVSGYTF. The CDR3 DNA reads TGCGCCAGCAGCTTGACAGGTGTCTCTGGCTACACCTTC.

The chain couples TRBV5-1 to TRBJ2-1, with D unclear. V lost 0 bases to trimming and J lost 5 bases, with 9 bases between them. Germline loops: CDR1 SGHRS, CDR2 YFSETQ. The CDR3 runs to 14 residues. The CDR3 is CASSLGVEHNEQFF. The CDR3 DNA sequence: TGCGCCAGCAGCTTGGGGGTGGAGCACAATGAGCAGTTCTTC.

This clone was counted once. The chain is built from TRBV18 and TRBJ1-1; D may be TRBD1 (6 bases). Trimming took off 0 bases at V and 4 bases at J, with 12 bases between the two ends. CDR3 length: 15 amino acids. The germline CDR1 and CDR2 sequences are KGHSH and LQKENI. CDR3 region: CASSPPGGRGTEAFF. DNA of the CDR3: TGTGCCAGCTCACCACCGGGGGGGCGGGGCACTGAAGCTTTCTTT. Drawing the rest from reference TRBV18 and TRBJ1-1, the complete variable domain is NAGVMQNPRHLVRRRGQEARLRCSPMKGHSHVYWYRQLPEEGLKFMVYLQKENIIDESGMPKERFSAEFPKEGPSILRIQQVVRGDSAAYFCASSPPGGRGTEAFFGQGTRLTVV.